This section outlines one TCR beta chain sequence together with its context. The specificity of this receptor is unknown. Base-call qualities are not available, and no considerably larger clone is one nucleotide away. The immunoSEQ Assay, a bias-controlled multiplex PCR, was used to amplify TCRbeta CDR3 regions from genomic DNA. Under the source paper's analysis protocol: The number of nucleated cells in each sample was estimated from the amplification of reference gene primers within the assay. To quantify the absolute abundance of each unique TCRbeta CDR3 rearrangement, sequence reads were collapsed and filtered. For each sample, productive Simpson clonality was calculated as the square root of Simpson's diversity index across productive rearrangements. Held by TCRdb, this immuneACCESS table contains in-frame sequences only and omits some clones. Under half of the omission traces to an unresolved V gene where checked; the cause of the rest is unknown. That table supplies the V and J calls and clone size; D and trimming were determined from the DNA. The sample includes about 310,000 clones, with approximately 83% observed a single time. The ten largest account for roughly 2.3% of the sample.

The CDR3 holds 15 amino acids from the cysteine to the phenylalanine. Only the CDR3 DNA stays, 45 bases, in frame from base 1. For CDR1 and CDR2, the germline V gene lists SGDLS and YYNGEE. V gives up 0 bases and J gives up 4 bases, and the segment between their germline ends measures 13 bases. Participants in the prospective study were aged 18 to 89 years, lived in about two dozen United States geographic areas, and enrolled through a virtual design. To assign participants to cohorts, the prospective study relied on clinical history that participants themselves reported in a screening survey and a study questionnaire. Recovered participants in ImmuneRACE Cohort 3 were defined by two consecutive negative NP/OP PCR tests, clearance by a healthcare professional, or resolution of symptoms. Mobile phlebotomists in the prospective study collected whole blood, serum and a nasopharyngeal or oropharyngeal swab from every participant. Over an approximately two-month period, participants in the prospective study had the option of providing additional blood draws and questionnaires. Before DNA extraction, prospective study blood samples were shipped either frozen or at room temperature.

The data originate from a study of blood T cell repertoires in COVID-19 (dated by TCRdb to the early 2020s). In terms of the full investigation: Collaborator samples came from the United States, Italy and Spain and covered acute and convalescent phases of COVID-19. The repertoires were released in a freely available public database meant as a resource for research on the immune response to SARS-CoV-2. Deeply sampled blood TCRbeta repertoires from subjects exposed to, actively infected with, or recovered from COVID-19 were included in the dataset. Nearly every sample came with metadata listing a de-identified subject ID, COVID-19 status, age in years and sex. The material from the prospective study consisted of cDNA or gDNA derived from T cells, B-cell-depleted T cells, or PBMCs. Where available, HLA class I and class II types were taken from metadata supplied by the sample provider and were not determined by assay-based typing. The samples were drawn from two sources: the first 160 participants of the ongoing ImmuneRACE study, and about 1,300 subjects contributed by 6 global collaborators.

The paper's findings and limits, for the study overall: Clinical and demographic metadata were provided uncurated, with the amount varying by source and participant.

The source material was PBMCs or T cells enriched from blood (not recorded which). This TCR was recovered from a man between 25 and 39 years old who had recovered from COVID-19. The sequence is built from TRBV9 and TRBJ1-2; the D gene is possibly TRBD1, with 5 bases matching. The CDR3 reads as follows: CASSVDAGLGYGYTF. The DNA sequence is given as TGTGCCAGCAGCGTAGACGCAGGGCTCGGCTATGGCTACACCTTC.